These T cell receptor beta chains were read from a single sample in a study of blood T cells in healthy people across ages. TCRdb re-called the 5' RACE reads with MiXCR, one entry per CDR3 protein. This sample carries roughly 790,000 distinct CDR3 sequences, approximately 43% of them seen once, and the ten largest clones take more than 20%. Material for sequencing was blood. Source of these receptors: a woman aged 55-75 years in good health. CDR3s include the opening cysteine and the closing phenylalanine or tryptophan. The order of the fields is clone size, D gene, J gene, V gene, CDR3 DNA, CDR3 protein. D genes are given only for firm matches. Some rows have no size entry. The others give once, few or many, or a class for an expanded clone.

NA	NA	TRBJ1-3	TRBV27	TGTGCCAGCAAACAGGACCTCGGGTCTGGAAACACCATATATTTT	CASKQDLGSGNTIYF
NA	TRBD1	TRBJ1-2	TRBV20-1	TGCAGTGCCGAAAAGGACAGGTCTAACTATGGCTACACCTTC	CSAEKDRSNYGYTF
NA	NA	TRBJ2-7	TRBV29-1	TGCAGCGTTGAACAGAGGGGCGGCGGGGACGAGCAGTACTTC	CSVEQRGGGDEQYF
NA	NA	TRBJ2-3	TRBV7-9	TGTGCCAGCAGCCACCCAGCCTTTCGAGATACGCAGTATTTT	CASSHPAFRDTQYF
NA	NA	TRBJ2-5	TRBV13	TGTGCCAGCAGCTTAGCCTGGAGAAGGGAGACCCAGTACTTC	CASSLAWRRETQYF
few	NA	TRBJ1-2	TRBV4-2	TGTGCCAGCAGCCCCACGGACAGTACTAACTATGGCTACACCTTC	CASSPTDSTNYGYTF
NA	TRBD1	TRBJ2-5	TRBV18	TGTGCCAGCTCACCACAATCAGGGGGCCTCCAAGAGACCCAGTACTTC	CASSPQSGGLQETQYF
NA	TRBD2	TRBJ2-5	TRBV11-1	TGTGCCAGCAGCGCGGGGGGGCAAAGGAGAGAGACCCAGTACTTC	CASSAGGQRRETQYF
NA	NA	TRBJ1-5	TRBV28	TGTGCCTCCCAGAGTGGCGGGGTTGATCAGCCCCAGCATTTT	CASQSGGVDQPQHF
few	NA	TRBJ2-7	TRBV11-2	TGTGCCAGCAGCCCCCTCAGGGTGAGATCCTACGAGCAGTACTTC	CASSPLRVRSYEQYF
NA	NA	TRBJ2-7	TRBV4-3	TGCGCCAGCAGCCAAGATCCCCTAGCTCAGAGGGGGGAGCAGTACTTC	CASSQDPLAQRGEQYF
NA	NA	TRBJ1-2	TRBV25-1	TGTGCCAGCAGTAAGCTCCCCTCTAACTATGGCTACACCTTC	CASSKLPSNYGYTF
NA	TRBD1	TRBJ2-3	TRBV3-1	TGTGCCAGCAGCCCGCCGCCCTCGACAGGGGTCCGCACAGATACGCAGTATTTT	CASSPPPSTGVRTDTQYF
NA	NA	TRBJ2-7	TRBV10-1	TGCGCCAGCAGTGAGTCCTCCAAAAACCCCAACGAGCAGTACTTC	CASSESSKNPNEQYF
few	TRBD2	TRBJ2-1	TRBV20-1	TGCAGTGCTACCCGGACTAGCGGGGGCCGGTGGAATGAGCAGTTCTTC	CSATRTSGGRWNEQFF
few	NA	TRBJ2-7	TRBV9	TGTGCCAGCAGCGTAGGGTCAGGAACCTACGAGCAGTACTTC	CASSVGSGTYEQYF
NA	NA	TRBJ1-2	TRBV6-2/TRBV6-3	TGTGCCAGCACTTCTTACCGATGGGGGAGCGCCCGGTATGGCTACACCTTC	CASTSYRWGSARYGYTF
few	TRBD2	TRBJ2-5	TRBV9	TGTGCCAGCAGCGTAGGGACTAGCGGGGGGAAGCAGACCCAGTACTTC	CASSVGTSGGKQTQYF
NA	NA	TRBJ1-6	TRBV12-3/TRBV12-4	TGTGCCAGCAGTGGATCACCCCTCCACTTT	CASSGSPLHF
many	NA	TRBJ2-7	TRBV6-5	TGTGCCAGCAGTCCCGTTTACGAGCAGTACTTC	CASSPVYEQYF
NA	TRBD1	TRBJ1-1	TRBV3-1	TGTGCCAGCAGCCAAAGACAGGGCCACACTGAAGCTTTCTTT	CASSQRQGHTEAFF
NA	TRBD1	TRBJ1-1	TRBV7-9	TGTGCCAGCAGCTTAGTTGGACAGGGGGGAACTGAAGCTTTCTTT	CASSLVGQGGTEAFF
NA	NA	TRBJ1-2	TRBV2	TGTGCCAGCAGTGAGGACAAAGCTAACTATGGCTACACCTTC	CASSEDKANYGYTF
NA	NA	TRBJ1-4	TRBV3-1	TGTGCCAGCACCCAGGGCGGGAATGAAAAACTGTTTTTT	CASTQGGNEKLFF
many	NA	TRBJ2-1	TRBV5-1	TGCGCCAGCAGCCTAACACAGGGCTCTACAATTGGTGAGCAGTTCTTC	CASSLTQGSTIGEQFF
NA	NA	TRBJ2-5	TRBV3-1	TGTGCCAGCAGGGGCAGGCGCAATGAGCAGTACTTC	CASRGRRNEQYF
few	NA	TRBJ2-1	TRBV12-3/TRBV12-4	TGTGCCAGCAGTCCCCGAACACCTTCCTACAATGAGCAGTTCTTC	CASSPRTPSYNEQFF
NA	NA	TRBJ1-1	TRBV12-3/TRBV12-4	TGTGCCAGCACCCTAGTCGACGGGATGAACACTGAAGCTTTCTTT	CASTLVDGMNTEAFF
NA	NA	TRBJ2-1	TRBV20-1	TGCAGTGCTAGAAGTGGCGAGTATGAGTTGTTCTTC	CSARSGEYELFF
NA	TRBD1	TRBJ2-7	TRBV7-3	TGTGCCAGCAGCTCCGCGACAGGGGATGCCTACGAGCAGTACTTC	CASSSATGDAYEQYF
few	TRBD1	TRBJ2-6	TRBV3-1	TGTGCCAGCAGCCCAGGGGGCCTTTACTCTGGGGCCAACGTCCTGACTTTC	CASSPGGLYSGANVLTF
few	NA	TRBJ2-1	TRBV24-1	TGTGCCACCAGTGATCCGGGACGCCTCGCCTACAATGAGCAGTTCTTC	CATSDPGRLAYNEQFF
many	TRBD1	TRBJ1-2	TRBV12-3/TRBV12-4	TGTGCCAGCAGTTTTCAGGGGGCTGACTATGGCTACACCTTC	CASSFQGADYGYTF
NA	NA	TRBJ1-1	TRBV3-1	TGTGCCAGCAGCCAAGGGTCTACAGGAGAAGCTTTCTTT	CASSQGSTGEAFF
NA	TRBD1	TRBJ2-3	TRBV6-4	TGTGCCAGCAGTGACGACAGGGACACAGATACGCAGTATTTT	CASSDDRDTDTQYF
NA	NA	TRBJ1-2	TRBV5-5	TGTGCCAGCAGCTTGGAGGCAGGGCATGGCTACACCTTC	CASSLEAGHGYTF
NA	TRBD2	TRBJ2-1	TRBV10-2	TGCGCCAGCAGTGAGCCGGGACTAGCGGAACTCAATGAGCAGTTCTTC	CASSEPGLAELNEQFF
few	TRBD1	TRBJ2-5	TRBV3-1	TGTGCCAGCAGATATACACAGGGGGCAGGGGAGACCCAGTACTTC	CASRYTQGAGETQYF
many	NA	TRBJ2-7	TRBV7-2	TGTGCCAGCAGCCCAAAGTACGAGCAGTACTTC	CASSPKYEQYF
NA	NA	TRBJ2-7	TRBV30	TGTGCCTGGAGATTTCTCCAGGGGAGAAAAAACGAGCAGTACTTC	CAWRFLQGRKNEQYF
NA	TRBD2	TRBJ2-1	TRBV7-8	TGTGCCAGCAGCTTTGAAGTTCGGGGGACTAGCTCCTACAATGAGCAGTTCTTC	CASSFEVRGTSSYNEQFF
NA	TRBD1	TRBJ2-1	TRBV3-1	TGTGCCAGCAGCCAAACGGGACAGGGGGCCGGCAATGAGCAGTTCTTC	CASSQTGQGAGNEQFF
NA	TRBD2	TRBJ2-1	TRBV12-3/TRBV12-4	TGTGTCAGCAGCCGAGGACTAGCTGACTCCTACAATGAGCAGTTCTTC	CVSSRGLADSYNEQFF
NA	TRBD1	TRBJ2-1	TRBV4-3	TGCGCCAGCAGCCAAGATAGGGGACAGGGGGCTGATGAGCAGTTCTTC	CASSQDRGQGADEQFF
NA	NA	TRBJ2-3	TRBV18	TGTGCCAGCATTATAATCGGAGATACGCAGTATTTT	CASIIIGDTQYF
NA	NA	TRBJ2-7	TRBV6-1	TGTGCCAGCAGTAAACATCCCGGGACAAGGCAAGTCTACGAGCAGTACTTC	CASSKHPGTRQVYEQYF
NA	TRBD2	TRBJ2-5	TRBV5-1	TGCGCCAGCAGCATCGGGACTAGCGGGGGGGCCCAAGAGACCCAGTACTTC	CASSIGTSGGAQETQYF
NA	NA	TRBJ1-1	TRBV20-1	TGCAGTGCTAGAGATTGGCGGGGATTGGAGAACACTGAAGCTTTCTTT	CSARDWRGLENTEAFF
NA	NA	TRBJ1-2	TRBV10-3	TGTGCCATCAGTGGGCCAGGCTATGGCTACACCTTC	CAISGPGYGYTF
NA	TRBD1	TRBJ2-7	TRBV5-6	TGTGCCAGCAGATCGACCGGGACAGGGAGTTACAATGAGCAGTACTTC	CASRSTGTGSYNEQYF
NA	TRBD2	TRBJ2-1	TRBV5-1	TGCGCCAGCAGCTTGAGGGCTAGCGGGCCCCCGGAGCAGTTCTTC	CASSLRASGPPEQFF
few	NA	TRBJ2-7	TRBV3-1	TGTGCCAGCAGCCAGGGCTTCCTCTACGAGCAGTACTTC	CASSQGFLYEQYF
NA	TRBD1	TRBJ2-5	TRBV6-5	TGTGCCAGCCGCTCCCGACAGGGTAAAGAGACCCAGTACTTC	CASRSRQGKETQYF
once	TRBD1	TRBJ1-2	TRBV20-1	TGCAGTGCCGAGGACAGGCTTTCTAGCGGCTACACCTTC	CSAEDRLSSGYTF
few	TRBD2	TRBJ2-5	TRBV15	TGTGCCACCAGCAGAGGACTAGCGGGGACAGAGACCCAGTACTTC	CATSRGLAGTETQYF
NA	TRBD1	TRBJ2-4	TRBV25-1	TGTGCCAGCAGCGCTCCGACCGGGACAGGGGGAGGCATTCAGTACTTC	CASSAPTGTGGGIQYF
NA	TRBD1	TRBJ2-5	TRBV6-1	TGTGCCAGCAGGTCGACAGGGCCCCAAGAGACCCAGTACTTC	CASRSTGPQETQYF
few	NA	TRBJ1-2	TRBV19	TGTGCCAGTAGTCCCACACCCCTCAGAGGCTACACCTTC	CASSPTPLRGYTF